The sequence of this T cell receptor beta chain was determined in a study of blood T cell repertoires in COVID-19 (dated by TCRdb to 2020 to 2022). For the wider study: Samples covering the acute and convalescent phases of COVID-19 were provided by collaborators in the United States, Italy and Spain. Nearly every sample came with metadata listing a de-identified subject ID, COVID-19 status, age in years and sex. Where available, HLA class I and class II types were obtained from metadata supplied by the sample provider rather than from assay-based typing. Samples came from the ongoing ImmuneRACE study (first 160 participants) plus 1,254 subjects from 6 global collaborators. The prospective study material was composed of cDNA or gDNA derived from T cells, B-cell-depleted T cells, or PBMCs. Subjects who had been exposed to COVID-19, were actively infected with it, or had recovered from it provided the deeply sampled blood TCRbeta repertoires that made up the dataset. The repertoires were made available in a free public database intended to serve as a resource for research on the immune response to SARS-CoV-2. What the research found in general, with its limitations: The amount of clinical and demographic metadata varied by source and participant and was provided uncurated.

A remark on this clone: Its antigen is unknown. No base quality values were provided; no much bigger clone lies one nucleotide off.

The collaborating institutions used their own protocols to collect whole blood in K2EDTA tubes. For TCRbeta analysis, collaborators shipped samples in one of three forms: frozen whole blood, isolated PBMCs, or DNA extracted from either of those sample types. TCRbeta CDR3 regions were amplified from genomic DNA using the immunoSEQ Assay, a bias-controlled multiplex PCR. For the original study's pipeline: The number of nucleated cells in each sample was estimated by amplification of reference gene primers within the assay. Sequence reads were collapsed and filtered to measure the absolute abundance of every unique TCRbeta CDR3 rearrangement. For each sample, productive Simpson clonality was calculated by taking the square root of Simpson's diversity index across productive rearrangements. TCRdb took this table from immuneACCESS and kept in-frame rearrangements with V and J called. Such tables lack part of the clones; where checked against another copy, unresolved V genes explain under half of the gap, and the rest is unexplained. The V and J calls and clone size come from that table; D and trimming were worked out from the DNA. The sample contains tens of thousands of clones, 88% of them found a single time. The ten largest make up around 4.9% of the sample.

The V end loses 2 bases and the J end loses 5 bases, and a stretch of 13 bases separates them. From cysteine to phenylalanine, the CDR3 is 14 amino acids long. The CDR3 DNA has 42 bases and is translated from base 1. The germline V gene (reference sequence) provides CDR1 MNHEY and CDR2 SMNVEV. The V gene is TRBV27 and the J gene is TRBJ2-7; TRBD2 is a possible D gene, resting on 6 matching bases. This receptor was identified in a woman older than 75 with active COVID-19. The sample was peripheral blood. The DNA is TGTGCCAGCAGTTTAGGGTGGGAGGAGGACGAGCAGTACTTC. This gives the protein CASSLGWEEDEQYF.